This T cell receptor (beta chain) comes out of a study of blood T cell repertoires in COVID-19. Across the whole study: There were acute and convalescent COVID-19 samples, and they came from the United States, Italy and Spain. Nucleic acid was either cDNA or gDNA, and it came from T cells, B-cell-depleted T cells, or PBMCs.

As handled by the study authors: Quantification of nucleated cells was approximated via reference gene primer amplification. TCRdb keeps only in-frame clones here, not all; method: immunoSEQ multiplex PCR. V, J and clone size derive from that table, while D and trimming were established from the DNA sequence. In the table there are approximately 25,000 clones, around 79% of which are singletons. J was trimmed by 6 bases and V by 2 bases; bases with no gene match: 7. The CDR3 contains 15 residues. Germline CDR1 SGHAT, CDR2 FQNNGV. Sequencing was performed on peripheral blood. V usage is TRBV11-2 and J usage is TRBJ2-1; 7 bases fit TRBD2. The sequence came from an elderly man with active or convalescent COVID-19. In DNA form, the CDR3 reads TGTGCCAGCAGCTTAAACGATCTAGCGGCCAATGAGCAGTTCTTC. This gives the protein CASSLNDLAANEQFF.